Listed below are T cell receptor beta chains from one sample, sequenced in a study of blood T cell repertoires in COVID-19. The assay was immunoSEQ multiplex PCR, and TCRdb's table has in-frame clones only and misses some. The sample lists a few hundred thousand clones, about 80% seen once, with around 16% in the top ten. The sample consisted of peripheral blood. The receptors derive from a person between 65 and 79 years old with COVID-19, enrolled during active disease. CDR3s include the opening cysteine and the closing phenylalanine or tryptophan. Expanded clones get a size class; other rows say once, few or many, or leave the size out.

J: TRBJ2-2; V: TRBV4-2; size: NA; CDR3: CASSPQSRNTGELFF
J: TRBJ2-3; V: TRBV28; size: NA; CDR3: CASSRGGDLTDTQYF
J: TRBJ1-2; V: TRBV24-1; size: NA; CDR3: CATSDFSYGYTF
J: TRBJ2-2; V: TRBV9; size: once; CDR3: CASIRDPGAGELFF
J: TRBJ1-6; V: TRBV6-2/TRBV6-3; size: NA; CDR3: CASSLGGADSPLHF
J: TRBJ2-5; V: TRBV5-1; size: NA; CDR3: CASSLDGRGRETQYF
J: TRBJ2-3; V: TRBV2; size: NA; CDR3: CASSEDTTDTQYF
J: TRBJ2-1; V: TRBV28; size: many; CDR3: CASRESSYNEQFF
J: TRBJ2-7; V: TRBV28; size: NA; CDR3: CASRRQGALYEQYF
J: TRBJ2-3; V: TRBV15; size: NA; CDR3: CATSRVRTEDTQYF
J: TRBJ2-7; V: TRBV18; size: once; CDR3: CASSPSGVGEQYF